Below, 24 T cell receptor beta chains from the same sample are listed, as sequenced in a study of blood T cell repertoires in COVID-19. This table comes from immunoSEQ multiplex PCR, and its TCRdb copy is limited to in-frame clones, with some not included. The sample shows some 350,000 clones, approximately 90% of them seen only once. The material sequenced was peripheral blood. The receptor set was obtained from a woman younger than 30 who had recovered from COVID-19.

This clone was observed a handful of times. The chain recombines TRBV7-9 with TRBJ1-5, with a weak D call TRBD1 (5 bases). The V gene lost 1 base and the J gene lost 6 bases, with 13 bases spanning the gap. The CDR3 runs to 15 residues. Germline loops: CDR1 SEHNR, CDR2 FQNEAQ (reference sequence). The CDR3: CASSLGGGGSQPQHF. CDR3 DNA sequence: TGTGCCAGCAGCTTAGGGGGCGGCGGCAGTCAGCCCCAGCATTTT.

The chain is built from TRBV9 and TRBJ1-2; D is undetermined. CDR3 length: 15 residues. Trimming took off 4 bases at V and 5 bases at J, with 18 bases between the two ends. Looked up from germline, CDR1 is SGDLS and CDR2 is YYNGEE. The CDR3 spells CASSLRGSPRYGYTF. Written as DNA, the CDR3 is TGTGCCAGCAGCCTACGCGGGAGTCCAAGGTATGGCTACACCTTC.

This clone has only a few counts. This sample includes further DNA sequences coding for the same CDR3. V gene TRBV5-1 combines with J gene TRBJ2-2, with D possibly TRBD1 on 5 matching bases. The V and J ends lost 2 bases and 3 bases respectively, with 5 bases between them. This CDR3 spans 13 amino acids. The germline gives CDR1 SGHRS, CDR2 YFSETQ. CDR3 DNA: TGCGCCAGCAGCTTACAGGACACCGGGGAGCTGTTTTTT. It yields the protein CASSLQDTGELFF.

Only one count was recorded for this clone. The genes are TRBV19 and TRBJ1-5; D may be TRBD1 (5 bases). V was trimmed by 3 bases and J by 12 bases, leaving 9 bases between them. The CDR3 extends over 11 amino acids. Germline CDR1 LNHDA, CDR2 SQIVND (reference sequence). The CDR3 DNA reads as TGTGCCAGTAGTATTGGGGCTTTCCAGCATTTT. Amino acids: CASSIGAFQHF.

The J gene is TRBJ1-3, the V gene TRBV4-3; D remains unclear. The V and J ends lost 1 base and 1 base respectively, with 8 bases between them. Germline-derived CDR1 and CDR2 are LGHNA and YSLEER. The CDR3 extends over 15 amino acids. The CDR3 loop reads CASSQGPASGNTIYF. For the CDR3, the DNA is TGCGCCAGCAGCCAAGGGCCAGCGTCTGGAAACACCATATATTTT.

This chain uses TRBV20-1 with TRBJ2-1, with 9 bases fitting TRBD2. Germline V gene lookup returns CDR1 DFQATT and CDR2 SNEGSKA (reference sequence). The CDR3 spans 16 residues. The J segment lost 0 bases and the V segment lost 3 bases, leaving 6 bases of the junction unmatched. The CDR3 is CSASRLAANSYNEQFF. CDR3 coding DNA: TGCAGTGCTAGTCGACTAGCGGCAAACTCCTACAATGAGCAGTTCTTC.

The chain links TRBV3-1 (or the pseudogene TRBV3-2) to TRBJ1-4; D is unresolved. Germline V gene lookup returns CDR1 LGHDT and CDR2 YNNKEL (reference sequence). The CDR3 extends over 15 amino acids. V dropped 0 bases and J dropped 4 bases, with 9 bases sitting between them. CDR3 DNA sequence: TGTGCCAGCAGCCAAGATCTTCGGAGTAATGAAAAACTGTTTTTT. This codes for CASSQDLRSNEKLFF.

The DNA for the CDR3 is TGTGCCTGGATATCAGGGGGCCGTTCACCCCTCCACTTT. It codes for CAWISGGRSPLHF. The chain carries TRBV30 and TRBJ1-6; 8 bases line up with TRBD1. The CDR3 has 13 amino acids. From germline, CDR1 is GTSNPN and CDR2 SVGIG (reference sequence). V lost 4 bases and J lost 9; bases outside the gene matches: 5.

This chain connects TRBV6-2 or TRBV6-3 to TRBJ2-4; possibly TRBD1 for D (6 bases). The CDR3 runs 16 residues. Germline V gene lookup returns CDR1 MNHEY and CDR2 SVGEGT. Trimming left V 5 bases short and J 0 bases short, with 14 bases between. As DNA, the CDR3 is TGTGCCAGCAGTGACCACGGACAGCTAGCCAAAAACATTCAGTACTTC. This sequence encodes CASSDHGQLAKNIQYF.

V gene TRBV25-1 combines with J gene TRBJ2-2, with 7 bases lining up with TRBD2. CDR1 is MGHDK, CDR2 SYGVNS, per germline. CDR3 length equals 13 residues. Losses at the gene ends were 10 bases for V and 8 bases for J; bases not matched to a gene: 10. CDR3 DNA: TGTGCCACCCGGGGGGAGGGCCCGGGGGAGCTGTTTTTT. This encodes CATRGEGPGELFF.

This clone has just one count. The chain is built from TRBV3-1 (or the pseudogene TRBV3-2) and TRBJ2-1, with TRBD2 matching over 9 bases. Germline V gene data show CDR1 as LGHDT and CDR2 as YNNKEL (reference sequence). The CDR3 totals 15 residues. V trimming: 1 base; J trimming: 6 bases; junction bases outside the gene matches: 4. CDR3 sequence: CASSQVSGSLNEQFF. The CDR3 nucleotides are TGTGCCAGCAGCCAAGTTAGCGGGAGTCTCAATGAGCAGTTCTTC.

As concerns this clone: A much larger clone lies a single base off, so this may be a read error. The V call is TRBV3-1 (or the pseudogene TRBV3-2), the J call TRBJ1-3; 8 bases are shared with TRBD1. With 1 base clipped from V and 1 base from J, the junction kept 0 bases outside the gene matches. The CDR3 loop spans 15 amino acids. In germline, CDR1 is LGHDT, CDR2 YNNKEL (reference sequence). CDR3 nucleotide sequence: TGTGCCAGCAGCCAAGGACAGGGGTCTGGAAACACCATATATTTT. Translated: CASSQGQGSGNTIYF.

The chain links TRBV5-6 to TRBJ2-5; TRBD2 is a possible D gene (5 bases). This CDR3 has 13 amino acids. The germline CDR1 and CDR2 sequences are SGHDT and YYEEEE. V was pared by 0 bases and J by 3 bases, with 6 bases between. The CDR3 sequence: CASSLVGEETQYF. The CDR3 nucleotides read TGTGCCAGCAGCTTGGTCGGGGAAGAGACCCAGTACTTC.

The V and J genes are TRBV7-2 and TRBJ2-1; the match to TRBD2 covers 10 bases. Trimming took 5 bases from V and 4 from J; bases not matched to a gene: 11. The CDR3 has 17 amino acids. The V gene's germline CDR1 is SGHTA and CDR2 FQGNSA. The CDR3 region is CASSPRLAGEGYNEQFF. The CDR3 DNA is TGTGCCAGCAGCCCTAGGCTAGCGGGAGAGGGTTACAATGAGCAGTTCTTC.

The V call is TRBV3-1 (or the pseudogene TRBV3-2), the J call TRBJ2-3, with D perhaps TRBD1 (6 bases). There are 16 residues in the CDR3. V was shortened by 4 bases and J by 0 bases, with 14 bases between the two germline ends. Germline CDR1 reads LGHDT; CDR2 reads YNNKEL (reference sequence). Here the CDR3 reads CASSRLRDISTDTQYF. CDR3 DNA: TGTGCCAGCAGCCGACTAAGGGACATTAGCACAGATACGCAGTATTTT.

The chain links TRBV6-5 to TRBJ2-1; TRBD2 matches 7 bases. The CDR3 extends over 15 amino acids. V was pared by 7 bases and J by 0 bases, with 6 bases of the junction left unmatched. Germline CDR1 is MNHEY and CDR2 is SVGAGI. CDR3: CASKRAGSSYNEQFF. CDR3 nucleotide sequence: TGTGCCAGCAAAAGAGCGGGGAGCTCCTACAATGAGCAGTTCTTC.

In this sample, this clone turned up many times. The V gene is TRBV24-1, the J gene TRBJ2-1; D remains ambiguous. CDR3 length: 16 residues. Deletions cut 3 bases from V and 9 bases from J, with 20 bases between. In germline, CDR1 is KGHDR, CDR2 SFDVKD. CDR3 bases: TGTGCCACCAGTGATGCGGCGGAAACTGGGTCCAGTGAGCAGTTCTTC. Its protein product is CATSDAAETGSSEQFF.

The genes are TRBV2 and TRBJ2-3; 8 bases line up with TRBD2. Losses at the gene ends were 1 base for V and 0 bases for J; bases not matched to a gene: 12. Germline V gives CDR1 SNHLY, CDR2 FYNNEI. The CDR3 is made up of 19 amino acids. CDR3 sequence (DNA): TGTGCCAGCAGTGAAGAAACGACTAGCGTTCTTATTAGCACAGATACGCAGTATTTT. Its translation is CASSEETTSVLISTDTQYF.

The CDR3 sequence is CASSDPSGRASTDTQYF. CDR3 sequence (DNA): TGTGCCAGCAGTGACCCTAGCGGGAGGGCTAGCACAGATACGCAGTATTTT. This sequence joins TRBV25-1 and TRBJ2-3; TRBD2 agrees at 12 bases. The CDR3 consists of 17 residues. Germline trimming cut 3 bases from V and 0 bases from J; bases unmatched to any gene: 4. Per germline, CDR1 MGHDK and CDR2 SYGVNS.

CDR3 region: CASSPIGQAVQPQHF. CDR3 in DNA: TGTGCCAGCAGCCCCATCGGACAGGCCGTTCAGCCCCAGCATTTT. V usage is TRBV7-9 and J usage is TRBJ1-5; TRBD1 matches at 7 bases. The CDR3 contains 15 residues. Trimming removed 5 bases from V and 6 bases from J; junction bases left unmatched: 10. Germline V gene data show CDR1 as SEHNR and CDR2 as FQNEAQ (reference sequence).

CDR3 amino acids: CASSSRTSAEVNEQFF. In DNA form, the CDR3 reads TGTGCCAGCAGCTCCCGGACTAGTGCTGAGGTCAATGAGCAGTTCTTC. The chain links TRBV11-3 to TRBJ2-1; 7 bases fit TRBD2. The J segment lost 6 bases and the V segment lost 4 bases, leaving 12 bases of the junction unmatched. Germline loops: CDR1 SGHNT, CDR2 YENEEA. This CDR3 spans 16 amino acids.

The CDR3 is CASSIGTPANYGYTF. In DNA, the CDR3 is TGTGCCAGTAGTATAGGGACACCCGCTAACTATGGCTACACCTTC. The V and J genes are TRBV19 and TRBJ1-2; possible D gene TRBD1, 5 bases. Germline V gene lookup returns CDR1 LNHDA and CDR2 SQIVND (reference sequence). Between the trimmed V and J ends, which lost 1 base and 0 bases, there was a span of 9 bases. The CDR3 spans 15 residues.

The chain has TRBV7-8 and TRBJ1-4; 7 positions match TRBD1. V lost 0 bases and J lost 0; bases outside the gene matches: 16. Germline-derived CDR1 and CDR2 are SGHVS and FQNEAQ. The CDR3 has 21 residues. CDR3 coding DNA: TGTGCCAGCAGCTTAGCGAGGTTCTACGGGGCAGGGGGTGCAACTAATGAAAAACTGTTTTTT. This gives the protein CASSLARFYGAGGATNEKLFF.

This clone was observed a few times. J is TRBJ1-2 and V is TRBV6-5; D possibly corresponds to TRBD1 (5 bases). The CDR3 covers 16 residues. CDR1 and CDR2 (germline): MNHEY, SVGAGI. The V and J ends lost 2 bases and 2 bases respectively, with 15 bases between them. The CDR3: CASSYVFSRQNYGYTF. DNA for the CDR3: TGTGCCAGCAGTTACGTATTTTCGAGACAGAACTATGGCTACACCTTC.